What follows describes a single T cell receptor beta chain. Antigen: not known. This sample was taken from a study of vaccination effects on CD4 cells after COVID-19. Study summary: Post-vaccine sample collection fell at a median of 72 days after the second dose. Study-wide points: The study found marked clonal contraction of infection- and vaccine-induced clones late after vaccination. Convalescent patients were few in the study, and early post-infection timepoints were absent.

Some clones are missing from TCRdb's copy, which holds only in-frame ones; the method was immunoSEQ multiplex PCR. This table holds some 69,000 clones, around 74% found once. The ViraFEST assay expanded antigen-specific CD4+ T cells with viral peptide pools before sequencing. At the end of less than 12 days of culture, CD4+ T cells were isolated. Each person got two doses of an mRNA SARS-CoV-2 vaccine, BNT162b2 or mRNA-1273. On day 3 and again on day 7, half the medium was replaced with IL-2 medium. The source material was CD4+ T cells from PBMCs cultured with HCoV-229E spike peptides, sampled after COVID-19 vaccination. This clonotype originated in a human donor who received a COVID-19 vaccine.

The CDR3 reads CASGLGQGGQPQHF. In DNA form, the CDR3 reads TGTGCTAGTGGTTTGGGACAGGGAGGGCAGCCCCAGCATTTT. This chain links TRBV12-5 with TRBJ1-5; TRBD1 matches at 7 bases. Trimming removed 1 base from V and 7 bases from J; junction bases left unmatched: 4. Germline values: CDR1 LGHNT, CDR2 FRNRAP. The CDR3 is made up of 14 amino acids.